Following are 25 T cell receptor beta chains from one sample sequenced in a study of T cells in Graves' hyperthyroidism and ophthalmopathy. Amplification of TCR beta CDR3 regions was performed using RNA transcripts as template. Carried out on the TCR CDR3, a first-round RT-PCR used the HTBI primer set. TCRdb reprocessed the multiplex PCR reads with MiXCR, giving one entry per CDR3 protein. This sample has hundreds of thousands of distinct CDR3 sequences; around 40% occur once, and the top ten carry around 31%. The sequenced sample was blood. These receptor sequences come from a woman aged 40 to 50 with Graves' hyperthyroidism.

A few counts support this clonotype. The chain combines TRBV6-5 with TRBJ1-1; D is ambiguous. V lost 4 bases and J 2 bases, leaving 14 bases between the germline ends. The CDR3 runs 15 residues. The germline V gene encodes CDR1 MNHEY and CDR2 SVGAGI. The CDR3 protein is CASSSAGRGNTEAFF. The DNA of the CDR3 is TGTGCCAGCAGTTCCGCCGGACGGGGTAACACTGAAGCTTTCTTT.

This clonotype was seen a single time. J is TRBJ1-3 and V is TRBV7-4; the D is unclear. V shed 5 bases and J shed 7 bases, with 15 bases lying between them. Germline loops: CDR1 SGHVT, CDR2 SQSDAQ. The CDR3 is 14 residues long. CDR3 DNA sequence: TGTGCCAGCAGCCCCCTCAACCCGGGTAACACCATATATTTT. Amino acids: CASSPLNPGNTIYF.

This clonotype was detected only once. V usage is TRBV10-3 and J usage is TRBJ2-6; unclear D gene. V was cut by 4 bases and J by 4 bases, with 5 bases left in between. The V gene's germline CDR1 is ENHRY and CDR2 SYGVKD. The CDR3 spans 13 residues. DNA for the CDR3: TGTGCCATCAGTGGCGAGGGGGCCAACGTCCTGACTTTC. Amino acids: CAISGEGANVLTF.

This clonotype showed up many times. The chain couples TRBV10-3 to TRBJ1-6; a weak D match, TRBD1 (5 bases). V gave up 5 bases and J gave up 0 bases, with 20 bases separating them. The CDR3 consists of 19 residues. CDR1 is ENHRY and CDR2 is SYGVKD in the germline V gene. CDR3 in amino acids: CAISPRALRDSSYNSPLHF. The CDR3 nucleotides are TGTGCCATCAGTCCCAGGGCTCTGCGGGATAGCTCCTATAATTCACCCCTCCACTTT.

Note on this clonotype: Just one base apart from a much larger clone, this may be a read error. V is TRBV7-9 and J is TRBJ1-1; D is undetermined. Germline V lookup: CDR1 SEHNR, CDR2 FQNEAQ (reference sequence). The CDR3 loop spans 13 amino acids. V was pared by 9 bases and J by 0 bases, with 11 bases between. The CDR3 loop is CASKEDLNTEAFF. The CDR3 region has the DNA TGTGCCAGTAAGGAAGATTTGAACACTGAAGCTTTCTTT.

The V and J genes are TRBV4-3 and TRBJ1-1, with D perhaps matching TRBD1 (5 bases). This CDR3 contains 14 residues. Germline V gives CDR1 LGHNA, CDR2 YSLEER. V shed 4 bases and J shed 11 bases, with 20 bases lying between them. CDR3 DNA sequence: TGCGCCAGCAGCCCACGCGTCGACAGTCTAAGGGCTTTCTTT. Encoded protein: CASSPRVDSLRAFF.

V is TRBV5-6 and J is TRBJ1-5; D is unclear. The ends were cut back, 3 bases at V and 5 bases at J, with 9 bases in the middle. The CDR3 is made up of 13 amino acids. CDR1 and CDR2 (germline): SGHDT, YYEEEE. For the CDR3, the DNA is TGTGCCAGCAGCTCGGGCCACGATCAGCCCCAGCATTTT. Amino acids: CASSSGHDQPQHF.

The chain joins TRBV4-1 to TRBJ2-7; the D call may be TRBD1 or TRBD2 (6 bases each). Trimming cost V 3 bases and J 0 bases, with 18 bases left between them. The V gene's germline CDR1 is MGHRA and CDR2 YSYEKL. CDR3 length: 17 residues. The CDR3 spells CASSQSSVGGHSYEQYF. CDR3 nucleotide sequence: TGCGCCAGCAGCCAGTCTTCCGTCGGGGGACACTCCTACGAGCAGTACTTC.

This clonotype was observed many times. V gene TRBV20-1 combines with J gene TRBJ2-6; 9 bases line up with TRBD1. With 3 bases clipped from V and 0 bases from J, the junction kept 9 bases outside the gene matches. This CDR3 region has 18 residues. Germline assignment: CDR1 DFQATT and CDR2 SNEGSKA (reference sequence). CDR3 in amino acids: CSASLGQGKGSGANVLTF. DNA of the CDR3: TGCAGTGCTAGCCTGGGACAGGGCAAGGGCTCTGGGGCCAACGTCCTGACTTTC.

This clonotype was observed at least ten times. The gene calls are TRBV5-5 and TRBJ1-5; 7 nucleotides match TRBD1. The CDR3 loop spans 15 amino acids. The germline CDR1 and CDR2 sequences are SGHKS and YYEKEE (reference sequence). J was trimmed by 4 bases and V by 0 bases; bases with no gene match: 4. The CDR3 protein is CASSLAPTGNQPQHF. CDR3 coding DNA: TGTGCCAGCAGCTTGGCCCCGACAGGGAATCAGCCCCAGCATTTT.

V is TRBV20-1 and J is TRBJ2-5; D is possibly TRBD2 (6 bases). CDR3 length: 12 amino acids. The germline CDR1 and CDR2 sequences are DFQATT and SNEGSKA (reference sequence). The germline V and J ends were trimmed by 0 bases and 9 bases, with 11 bases remaining between them. CDR3 sequence: CSAREGGQPQYF. The CDR3 coding sequence is TGCAGTGCTAGAGAGGGGGGTCAGCCCCAGTACTTC.

To note about this clonotype: This could be a read error, since a much larger clone is one nucleotide away. The V call is TRBV7-9, the J call TRBJ1-4; the D is unclear. The CDR3 is made up of 14 amino acids. Looked up from germline, CDR1 is SEHNR and CDR2 is FQNEAQ (reference sequence). The CDR3 is CASSLKGHGEKLLF. CDR3 in DNA: TGTGCCAGCAGCTTGAAAGGGCACGGTGAAAAACTGCTTTTT.

This clonotype appeared many times. The V and J genes are TRBV19 and TRBJ2-5; D might be TRBD2 (5 bases). Germline V gives CDR1 LNHDA, CDR2 SQIVND (reference sequence). CDR3 length equals 14 residues. Trimming removed 6 bases at V and 0 bases at J, with 11 bases between. The CDR3 nucleotides read TGTGCCAGTAGAAGCGGTCAGCACCAAGAGACCCAGTACTTC. This translates into CASRSGQHQETQYF.

This clonotype occurred many times. The V and J genes are TRBV9 and TRBJ1-6; D is ambiguous. Per germline, CDR1 SGDLS and CDR2 YYNGEE. Trimming took 1 base from V and 0 from J, leaving 5 bases between them. The CDR3 loop spans 15 amino acids. The CDR3 bases are TGTGCCAGCAGCGTAACGAGCTCCTATAATTCACCCCTCCACTTT. It yields the protein CASSVTSSYNSPLHF.

This clonotype was picked up one time. The rearrangement joins TRBV12-3 or TRBV12-4 to TRBJ2-1; a possible D gene is TRBD2 (6 bases). There are 15 residues in the CDR3. The V and J ends lost 5 bases and 0 bases respectively, with 11 bases between them. In DNA, the CDR3 is TGTGCCAGCAGTCCCTTGCGGGGCTCCTACAATGAGCAGTTCTTC. It encodes CASSPLRGSYNEQFF.

This clonotype occurred a few times. This sequence joins TRBV6-6 and TRBJ1-1; 10 nucleotides agree with TRBD1. Germline V gene lookup returns CDR1 MNHNY and CDR2 SVGAGI (reference sequence). The CDR3 is made up of 15 amino acids. V was pared by 0 bases and J by 5 bases, with 3 bases of the junction left unmatched. The CDR3 DNA reads TGTGCCAGCAGTTACTCGGGACAGGGGAGGACTGAAGCTTTCTTT. Translation gives CASSYSGQGRTEAFF.

This chain connects TRBV20-1 to TRBJ1-4; D ambiguous. CDR1 DFQATT and CDR2 SNEGSKA come from the germline V gene (reference sequence). CDR3 length equals 11 residues. V was clipped by 4 bases and J by 3 bases, with 3 bases between them. CDR3 nucleotide sequence: TGCAGTGCTAATCCTAATGAAAAACTGTTTTTT. This gives the protein CSANPNEKLFF.

In regard to this clonotype: The CDR3 ends on some other residue instead of the conserved phenylalanine or tryptophan, so this is likely a read error. V usage is TRBV2 and J usage is TRBJ1-5; 7 nucleotides line up with TRBD1. The V and J ends lost 5 bases and 11 bases, in that order; junction bases with no gene match: 12. Germline V gives CDR1 SNHLY, CDR2 FYNNEI. The CDR3 is 14 amino acids. The CDR3 loop is CASSPEAGQVAQHL. The CDR3 region has the DNA TGTGCCAGCAGTCCAGAAGCCGGACAGGTGGCCCAGCATCTT.

This clonotype was seen repeatedly, ten times or more. CDR3 sequence (DNA): TGTGCCAGTAGTCAAGGGACGGGATACAATCAGCCCCAGCATTTT. Its protein is CASSQGTGYNQPQHF. The rearrangement links TRBV19 to TRBJ1-5, with a possible D match to TRBD1 (5 bases). Trimming shortened V by 5 bases and J by 3 bases, and 14 bases separated the two germline ends. Germline V CDR1 and CDR2: LNHDA, SQIVND (reference sequence). CDR3 length: 15 residues.

This chain links TRBV24-1 with TRBJ2-3; the D gene is possibly TRBD2 (5 bases). Germline values: CDR1 KGHDR, CDR2 SFDVKD. Deletions cut 2 bases from V and 2 bases from J, with 7 bases between. This CDR3 spans 14 amino acids. Written as DNA, the CDR3 is TGTGCCACCAGTGATTCGGGGTTCACAGATACGCAGTATTTT. The encoded protein is CATSDSGFTDTQYF.

There are many counts of this clonotype. Its ends do not fully match the called genes, so a read error is possible. The V and J genes are TRBV13 and TRBJ1-2, with D tentatively TRBD1 (5 bases). The CDR3 has 12 residues. The germline V gene encodes CDR1 PRHDT and CDR2 FYEKMQ (reference sequence). The CDR3 region has the DNA TGTGCCAGCAGCTTACCCCACGCGGGGCCACCCTTC. This translates into CASSLPHAGPPF.

Ten or more counts support this clonotype. The rearrangement uses TRBV7-2 and TRBJ1-3, with D possibly matching TRBD1 (5 bases). V gave up 7 bases and J gave up 4 bases, with 20 bases separating them. CDR1 and CDR2 from the germline V gene are SGHTA and FQGNSA. The CDR3 runs 16 residues. The CDR3 region has the DNA TGTGCCAGCACCCTCCCCTCTTTAGGGGTCGGAAACACCATATATTTT. Translation gives CASTLPSLGVGNTIYF.

Details on this clonotype: As the CDR3 is not closed by the conserved phenylalanine or tryptophan, this likely results from a read error. CDR3 amino acids: CASSLALGNTEAFL. CDR3 bases: TGTGCCAGCAGTTTAGCGCTCGGGAACACTGAAGCTTTCTTA. This rearrangement joins TRBV12-3 or TRBV12-4 to TRBJ1-1, with unresolved D. The V end lost 0 bases, the J end lost 1 base, and 6 bases lay between the germline ends. This CDR3 contains 14 residues.

This clonotype has a single count. This chain links TRBV29-1 with TRBJ2-5; the match to TRBD1 covers 7 bases. Germline V CDR1 and CDR2: SQVTM, ANQGSEA. The CDR3 consists of 12 residues. Trimming removed 4 bases from V and 3 bases from J; junction bases left unmatched: 2. CDR3 bases: TGCAGCGTTGCAGGACAGGAAGAGACCCAGTACTTC. It specifies CSVAGQEETQYF.

In regard to this clonotype: This may come from a read error, since a much larger clone is one base off. The rearrangement uses TRBV10-1 and TRBJ1-1; D is unresolved. From germline, CDR1 is WNHNN and CDR2 SYGVQD (reference sequence). Trimming pared 0 bases from V and 5 bases from J, leaving 10 bases between. CDR3 length equals 14 residues. CDR3: CASSESPGHTEAFF. CDR3 nucleotides: TGCGCCAGCAGTGAGTCCCCGGGCCATACTGAAGCTTTCTTT.